These 24 T cell receptor beta chains were sequenced from one sample in a study of post-analysis software for immune sequencing data. Study outcomes and limitations: A few TRBV segments (TRBV5-6, TRBV5-1 and TRBV20-1 among them) occurred more frequently in patients than in controls.

TCR beta libraries were prepared from cDNA with unique molecular identifiers. TCRdb re-derived calls from the PCR reads in MiXCR, one entry per CDR3 protein. Of roughly 540,000 distinct CDR3 sequences in the sample, 30% to 40% were seen once. Their antigens remain unidentified. The sample comprised blood. Every receptor here comes from a girl aged 2 to 17 with multiple sclerosis.

The chain joins TRBV28 to TRBJ2-1, with 8 bases identical to TRBD2. In germline, CDR1 is MDHEN, CDR2 SYDVKM. The CDR3 totals 15 residues. The trim removed 5 bases at V and 8 bases at J, leaving 11 bases unmatched. CDR3 region: CASSPVSGGGDEQFF. CDR3 DNA sequence: TGTGCCAGCAGTCCTGTCAGCGGGGGCGGCGATGAGCAGTTCTTC.

This chain uses TRBV7-8 with TRBJ2-5; TRBD1 or TRBD2 may be the D gene (5 bases each). With 4 bases removed from V and 3 bases from J, the gap between germline ends came to 9 bases. Germline V lookup: CDR1 SGHVS, CDR2 FQNEAQ. The CDR3 runs to 13 residues. This chain's CDR3 is CASSWGPEETQYF. CDR3 bases: TGTGCCAGCAGCTGGGGACCCGAAGAGACCCAGTACTTC.

V and J are TRBV4-1 and TRBJ2-7; 12 nucleotides line up with TRBD2. CDR3 size: 16 residues. Trimming removed 4 bases from V and 4 bases from J; junction bases left unmatched: 8. Per the germline V gene, CDR1 is MGHRA and CDR2 is YSYEKL. CDR3 bases: TGCGCCAGCAGCCTTCGATCTAGCGGGGGGGCTTACGAGCAGTACTTC. It translates to CASSLRSSGGAYEQYF.

V is TRBV5-1 and J is TRBJ2-2; 7 nucleotides align to TRBD1. V was clipped by 1 base and J by 3 bases; unmatched bases: 6. Germline CDR1 reads SGHRS; CDR2 reads YFSETQ. This CDR3 is 16 amino acids long. The CDR3 region is CASSLSGTVHTGELFF. Written as DNA, the CDR3 is TGCGCCAGCAGCTTGTCAGGGACAGTGCACACCGGGGAGCTGTTTTTT.

The chain links TRBV6-6 to TRBJ2-1; D may be TRBD2 (6 bases). CDR1 and CDR2 from the germline V gene are MNHNY and SVGAGI (reference sequence). There are 13 residues in the CDR3. The ends were cut back, 6 bases at V and 6 bases at J, with 12 bases in the middle. The CDR3 DNA is TGTGCCAGCAGCTCCGGGGGAGTCAATGAGCAGTTCTTC. Its protein is CASSSGGVNEQFF.

This clonotype was counted between two and nine times. This chain uses TRBV3-1 with TRBJ2-6; D call uncertain. Looked up from germline, CDR1 is LGHDT and CDR2 is YNNKEL (reference sequence). V dropped 0 bases and J dropped 5 bases, with 20 bases sitting between them. CDR3 length: 19 amino acids. This CDR3 is CASSQETHNPGSRANVLTF. In nucleotides, the CDR3 is TGTGCCAGCAGCCAAGAGACGCACAACCCCGGCTCCCGGGCCAACGTCCTGACTTTC.

J is TRBJ1-2 and V is TRBV4-1; 9 nucleotides align to TRBD1. This CDR3 has 17 residues. CDR1 is MGHRA and CDR2 is YSYEKL in the germline V gene. Trimming at V came to 0 bases and at J to 8 bases, leaving 13 bases not matched to a gene. In DNA form, the CDR3 reads TGCGCCAGCAGCCAAGAATTCCCGGGACAGGGAGCGAGAGGCTACACCTTC. This gives the protein CASSQEFPGQGARGYTF.

The gene calls are TRBV3-1 and TRBJ2-4; D tentatively reads TRBD1 or TRBD2 (5 bases each). Trimming took 0 bases from V and 0 from J, leaving 15 bases between them. The CDR3 covers 18 residues. The germline gives CDR1 LGHDT, CDR2 YNNKEL (reference sequence). The CDR3 here is CASSQDLRGELAKNIQYF. As DNA, the CDR3 is TGTGCCAGCAGCCAAGATCTTAGGGGAGAACTAGCCAAAAACATTCAGTACTTC.

This clonotype was recorded a few times. The V call is TRBV2, the J call TRBJ2-7, with D uncertain. Trimming took off 6 bases at V and 9 bases at J, with 12 bases between the two ends. The CDR3 runs to 11 residues. Germline CDR1 reads SNHLY; CDR2 reads FYNNEI. This CDR3 reads CASSLILRQYF. Written as DNA, the CDR3 is TGTGCCAGCAGCCTTATTCTCCGGCAGTACTTC. The full variable domain, rest sourced from reference TRBV2 and TRBJ2-7, is EPEVTQTPSHQVTQMGQEVILRCVPISNHLYFYWYRQILGQKVEFLVSFYNNEISEKSEIFDDQFSVERPDGSNFTLKIRSTKLEDSAMYFCASSLILRQYFGPGTRLTVT.

This sequence joins TRBV21-1 and TRBJ2-7; TRBD2 is the table's D call, not checked against the DNA. TRBV21-1 is termed a pseudogene. The CDR3 runs to 17 residues. CDR3 amino acids: CASSRLAGGETSYEQYF. The CDR3 DNA sequence: TGTGCCAGCAGCAGACTAGCGGGGGGCGAAACCTCCTACGAGCAGTACTTC.

The chain carries TRBV25-1 and TRBJ2-1; D gene ambiguous. The CDR3 runs to 13 residues. Germline lookup yields CDR1 MGHDK and CDR2 SYGVNS. Trimming took 5 bases from V and 10 from J, leaving 15 bases between them. CDR3 DNA sequence: TGTGCCAGCAGTCTCCTCGAGGCACGGGAGCAGTTCTTC. It encodes CASSLLEAREQFF.

This chain links TRBV13 with TRBJ1-2, with D maybe TRBD1 (5 bases). Trimming cost V 2 bases and J 2 bases, with 15 bases left between them. From germline, CDR1 is PRHDT and CDR2 FYEKMQ (reference sequence). This CDR3 spans 16 amino acids. The CDR3 reads CASSLRGTPGNYGYTF. The CDR3 nucleotides read TGTGCCAGCAGCTTAAGAGGGACCCCAGGGAACTATGGCTACACCTTC.

The sample holds a few counts of this clonotype. J is TRBJ2-6 and V is TRBV3-1; D ambiguous. Trimming shortened V by 2 bases and J by 0 bases, and 5 bases separated the two germline ends. CDR1 LGHDT and CDR2 YNNKEL come from the germline V gene (reference sequence). The CDR3 length is 15 residues. The CDR3 bases are TGTGCCAGCAGCCAACTGAGCTCTGGGGCCAACGTCCTGACTTTC. Amino acid sequence: CASSQLSSGANVLTF.

The table lists this clonotype with a few counts. The chain combines TRBV5-1 with TRBJ2-1, with D perhaps TRBD1 or TRBD2 (5 bases each). The CDR3 sequence is 14 residues long. Trimming pared 7 bases from V and 6 bases from J, leaving 17 bases between. The germline gives CDR1 SGHRS, CDR2 YFSETQ. The CDR3 DNA is TGCGCCAGCGGGTGGCAGGGCGGAGGCAATGAGCAGTTCTTC. Protein sequence: CASGWQGGGNEQFF.

The chain is built from TRBV5-1 and TRBJ1-2, with 8 positions matching TRBD1. V was clipped by 0 bases and J by 4 bases; unmatched bases: 8. The CDR3 spans 16 residues. CDR1 SGHRS and CDR2 YFSETQ come from the germline V gene. DNA of the CDR3: TGCGCCAGCAGCTTGGCGGGGACAGGTAGACCCTATGGCTACACCTTC. Protein sequence: CASSLAGTGRPYGYTF.

This clonotype showed up just a few times. V is TRBV9 and J is TRBJ2-7, with 10 bases aligning to TRBD2. V lost 2 bases and J lost 6; bases outside the gene matches: 5. The CDR3 has 14 amino acids. The germline gives CDR1 SGDLS, CDR2 YYNGEE. For the CDR3, the DNA is TGTGCCAGCAGCGTTCTAGCGGGGGCTTCCGAGCAGTACTTC. Protein sequence: CASSVLAGASEQYF. The complete variable domain, with remaining parts taken from reference TRBV9 and TRBJ2-7, reads DSGVTQTPKHLITATGQRVTLRCSPRSGDLSVYWYQQSLDQGLQFLIQYYNGEERAKGNILERFSAQQFPDLHSELNLSSLELGDSALYFCASSVLAGASEQYFGPGTRLTVT.

The chain recombines TRBV2 with TRBJ1-5; D gene uncertain. Trimming took 1 base from V and 7 from J, leaving 8 bases between them. CDR1 and CDR2 from the germline V gene are SNHLY and FYNNEI. There are 13 residues in the CDR3. The CDR3 loop is CASSEEVWQPQHF. CDR3 in DNA: TGTGCCAGCAGTGAAGAGGTTTGGCAGCCCCAGCATTTT.

This chain joins TRBV7-9 and TRBJ2-1; D not resolved. CDR1 and CDR2 from the germline V gene are SEHNR and FQNEAQ (reference sequence). This CDR3 has 13 residues. V was cut by 7 bases and J by 0 bases, with 7 bases left in between. CDR3: CASTTDSYNEQFF. In DNA form, the CDR3 reads TGTGCCAGCACGACTGACTCCTACAATGAGCAGTTCTTC.

This clonotype has only a few counts. The V gene is TRBV6-6, the J gene TRBJ2-3, with D possibly matching TRBD1 (5 bases). Germline loops: CDR1 MNHNY, CDR2 SVGAGI (reference sequence). The CDR3 is made up of 15 amino acids. V lost 6 bases to trimming and J lost 1 base, with 14 bases between them. The CDR3 loop reads CASSSTGRGTDTQYF. CDR3 DNA: TGTGCCAGCAGCTCAACAGGAAGGGGCACAGATACGCAGTATTTT.

The chain employs TRBV18 and TRBJ1-6; D uncertain. V was pared by 2 bases and J by 12 bases, with 14 bases between. This CDR3 is built from 14 residues. From germline, CDR1 is KGHSH and CDR2 LQKENI. The CDR3 spells CASSPDRQRVPLHF. CDR3 sequence (DNA): TGTGCCAGCTCACCAGACCGGCAGAGAGTACCCCTCCACTTT.

The rearrangement joins TRBV20-1 to TRBJ2-2, with D uncertain. V was pared by 0 bases and J by 6 bases, with 11 bases between. This CDR3 region has 14 residues. Germline assignment: CDR1 DFQATT and CDR2 SNEGSKA (reference sequence). The CDR3 region has the DNA TGCAGTGCTAGAGATCGATACGTTCCCGGGGAGCTGTTTTTT. This codes for CSARDRYVPGELFF.

Only a few counts were recorded for this clonotype. This chain joins TRBV29-1 and TRBJ2-7; 7 nucleotides agree with TRBD1. Per germline, CDR1 SQVTM and CDR2 ANQGSEA. Trimming at V came to 5 bases and at J to 3 bases, leaving 10 bases not matched to a gene. The CDR3 extends over 14 amino acids. This chain's CDR3 is CSVSQGGSLYEQYF. In DNA, the CDR3 is TGCAGCGTTTCTCAAGGGGGCAGCCTCTACGAGCAGTACTTC.

V is TRBV5-8 and J is TRBJ1-6; a possible D gene is TRBD1 (6 bases). The CDR3 has 14 residues. V was shortened by 1 base and J by 10 bases, with 12 bases between the two germline ends. Germline values: CDR1 SGHTS, CDR2 YDEGEE. The CDR3, as DNA: TGTGCCAGCAGCTTGCCAGGGGCACGGTCACCCCTCCACTTT. Translating gives CASSLPGARSPLHF.

This chain uses TRBV6-4 with TRBJ1-5; 7 bases line up with TRBD1. Trimming cost V 2 bases and J 8 bases; bases outside gene matches: 6. The CDR3 runs 14 residues. Per the germline V gene, CDR1 is MRHNA and CDR2 is SNTAGT. The CDR3 reads CASSDMTGPKPQHF. The CDR3 DNA reads TGTGCCAGCAGTGACATGACAGGGCCAAAGCCCCAGCATTTT.